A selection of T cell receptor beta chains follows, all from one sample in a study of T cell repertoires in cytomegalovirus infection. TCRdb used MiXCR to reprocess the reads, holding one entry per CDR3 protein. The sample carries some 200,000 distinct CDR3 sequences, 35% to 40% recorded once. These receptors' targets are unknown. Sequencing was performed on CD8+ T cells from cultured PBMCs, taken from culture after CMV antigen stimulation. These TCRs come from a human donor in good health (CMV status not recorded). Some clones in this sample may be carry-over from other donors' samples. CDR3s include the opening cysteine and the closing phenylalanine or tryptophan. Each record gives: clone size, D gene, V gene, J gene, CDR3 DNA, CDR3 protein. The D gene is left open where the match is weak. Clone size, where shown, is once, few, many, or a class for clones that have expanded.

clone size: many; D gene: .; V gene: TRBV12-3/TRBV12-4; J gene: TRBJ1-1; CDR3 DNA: TGTGCCAGCAGTTTACGGGACACTGAAGCTTTCTTT; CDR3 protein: CASSLRDTEAFF
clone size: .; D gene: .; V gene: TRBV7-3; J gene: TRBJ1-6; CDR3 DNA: TGTGCCAGCAGCTTGGGCTCCGGCTCACCCCTCCACTTT; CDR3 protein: CASSLGSGSPLHF
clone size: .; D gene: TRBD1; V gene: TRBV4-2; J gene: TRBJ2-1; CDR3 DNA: TGTGCCAGCAGCCAAGAGGGTGACTCAGGGGGCAATGAGCAGTTCTTC; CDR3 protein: CASSQEGDSGGNEQFF
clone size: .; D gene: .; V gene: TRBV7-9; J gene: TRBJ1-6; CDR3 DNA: TGTGCCAGCAGCTCAAACCGGGACACTTTGCTAAATTCACCCCTCCACTTT; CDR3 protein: CASSSNRDTLLNSPLHF
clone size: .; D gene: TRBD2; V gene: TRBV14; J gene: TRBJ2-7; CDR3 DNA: TGTGCCAGTTCGAGGACTAGCTCAAACCACTACGAGCAGTACTTC; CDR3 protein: CASSRTSSNHYEQYF
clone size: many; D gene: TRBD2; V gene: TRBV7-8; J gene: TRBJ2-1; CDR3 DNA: TGTGCCAGCAGCTTAGGACCTTTGGTAGCGGGAGGTTCAGGTGAGCAGTTCTTC; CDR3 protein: CASSLGPLVAGGSGEQFF
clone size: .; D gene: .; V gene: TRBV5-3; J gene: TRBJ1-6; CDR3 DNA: TGTGCCAGCAGCTTATGGCAGTATAATTCACCCCTCCACTTT; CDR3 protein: CASSLWQYNSPLHF
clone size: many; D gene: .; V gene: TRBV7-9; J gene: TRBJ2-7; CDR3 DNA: TGTGCCAGCAGCCTGACTACCTACGAGCAGTACTTC; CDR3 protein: CASSLTTYEQYF
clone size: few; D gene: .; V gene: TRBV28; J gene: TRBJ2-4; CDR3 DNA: TGTGCCAGCAGTTTCCCTAACGGGGAGGAGTCGGGCCAAAACATTCAGTACTTC; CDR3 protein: CASSFPNGEESGQNIQYF
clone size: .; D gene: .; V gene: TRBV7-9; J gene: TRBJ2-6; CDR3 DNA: TGTGCCAGCGGTGAAGGGGCCAACGTCCTGACTTTC; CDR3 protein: CASGEGANVLTF
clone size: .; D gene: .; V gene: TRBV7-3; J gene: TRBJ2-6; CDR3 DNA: TGTGCCAGCAGCCTCCAAGGGGGATCTGGGGCCAACGTCCTGACTTTC; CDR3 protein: CASSLQGGSGANVLTF
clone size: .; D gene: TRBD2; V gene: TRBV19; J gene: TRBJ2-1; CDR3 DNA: TGTGCCAGTAGTATAGCTACTAGCGGGAGAAGGAATGAGCAGTTCTTC; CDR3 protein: CASSIATSGRRNEQFF
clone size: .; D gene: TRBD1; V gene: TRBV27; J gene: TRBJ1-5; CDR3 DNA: TGTGCCAGCAGTCCTCGACAGGGCTGGGAATCATTAAGCAATCAGCCCCAGCATTTT; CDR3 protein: CASSPRQGWESLSNQPQHF
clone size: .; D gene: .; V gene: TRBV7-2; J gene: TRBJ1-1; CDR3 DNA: TGTGCCAGCAGTCAAACGACCCCTGAAGCTTTCTTT; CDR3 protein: CASSQTTPEAFF
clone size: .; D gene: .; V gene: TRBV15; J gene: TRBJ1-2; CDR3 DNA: TGTGCCACCAGCAGAGGATCAGCCTCTAACTATGGCTACACCTTC; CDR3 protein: CATSRGSASNYGYTF
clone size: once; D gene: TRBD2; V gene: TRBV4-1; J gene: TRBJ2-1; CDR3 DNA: TGCGCCAGCAGCCAAGCCGGGACTAGCGGGGGGGCCCACAATGAGCAGTTCTTC; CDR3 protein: CASSQAGTSGGAHNEQFF
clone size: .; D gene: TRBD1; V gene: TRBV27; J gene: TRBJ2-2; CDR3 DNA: TGTGCCAGCAGTCTTACTCAGGACAGGGCGGTCACCGGGGAGCTGTTTTTT; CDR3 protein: CASSLTQDRAVTGELFF
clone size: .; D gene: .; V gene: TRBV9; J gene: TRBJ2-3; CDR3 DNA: TGTGCCAGCAGCGACGTGGGGATGGGAGATACGCAGTATTTT; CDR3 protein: CASSDVGMGDTQYF
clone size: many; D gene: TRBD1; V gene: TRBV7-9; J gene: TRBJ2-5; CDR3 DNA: TGTGCCAGCAGCCTCTCTTCCGGGACAGGGGGACCCTTCCAAGAGACCCAGTACTTC; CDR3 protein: CASSLSSGTGGPFQETQYF
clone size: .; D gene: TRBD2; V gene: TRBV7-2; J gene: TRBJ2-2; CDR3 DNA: TGTGCCAGCAGCGCGGCGAGCGGGGCCGGTACCGGGGTGCTGTTTTTT; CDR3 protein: CASSAASGAGTGVLFF
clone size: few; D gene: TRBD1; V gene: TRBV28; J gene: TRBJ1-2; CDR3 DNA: TGTGCCAGCAGTCACAGGACAGGGGGCTATGGCTACACCTTC; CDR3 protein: CASSHRTGGYGYTF
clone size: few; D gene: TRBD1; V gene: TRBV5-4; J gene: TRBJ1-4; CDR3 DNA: TGTGCCAGCAGCTCGGGACAGGGGGCCGAGGGTGAAAAACTGTTTTTT; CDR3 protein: CASSSGQGAEGEKLFF
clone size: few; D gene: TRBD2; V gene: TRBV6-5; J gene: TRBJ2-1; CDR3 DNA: TGTGCCAGCAGCCGGCAAAGGACTAGCGGGAGGAGCTCCTACAATGAGCAGTTCTTC; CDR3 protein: CASSRQRTSGRSSYNEQFF
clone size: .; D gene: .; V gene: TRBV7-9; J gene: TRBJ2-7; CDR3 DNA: TGTGCCAGCAGCGCGAGCCGGGACGGCACCTACGAGCAGAACTTC; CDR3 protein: CASSASRDGTYEQNF
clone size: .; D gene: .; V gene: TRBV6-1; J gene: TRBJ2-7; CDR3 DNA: TGTGCCAGCAGTGCCTTACAGGGATCCGACGAGCAGTACTTC; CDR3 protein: CASSALQGSDEQYF
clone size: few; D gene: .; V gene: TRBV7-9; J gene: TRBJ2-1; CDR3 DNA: TGTGCCAGCAGCCTCACGGGGGACTCCTACAATGAGCAGTTCTTC; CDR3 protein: CASSLTGDSYNEQFF
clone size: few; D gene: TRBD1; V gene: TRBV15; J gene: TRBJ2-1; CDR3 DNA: TGTGCCACCAGCAGAGACGCTTACAGGGGGGCTACACTAAACGGGCAGTTCTTC; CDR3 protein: CATSRDAYRGATLNGQFF
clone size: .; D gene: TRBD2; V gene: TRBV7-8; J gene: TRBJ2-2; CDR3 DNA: TGTGCCAGCAGTTTTCAGCGGGGGGAGAACACCGGGGAGCTGTTTTTT; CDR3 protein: CASSFQRGENTGELFF
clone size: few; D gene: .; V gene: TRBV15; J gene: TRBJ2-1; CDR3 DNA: TGTGCCACCAGCAGAGATAGAGACAATGAGCAGTTCTTC; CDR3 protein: CATSRDRDNEQFF
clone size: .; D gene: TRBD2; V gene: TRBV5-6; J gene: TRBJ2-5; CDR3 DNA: TGTGCCAGCAGCGTGGGACTAGCGGGGTCACATCGAGAGACCCAGTACTTC; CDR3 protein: CASSVGLAGSHRETQYF
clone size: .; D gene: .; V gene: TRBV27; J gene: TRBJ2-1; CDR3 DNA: TGTGCCAGCAGTTTATCCCAACGCAATGAGCAGTTCTTC; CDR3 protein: CASSLSQRNEQFF
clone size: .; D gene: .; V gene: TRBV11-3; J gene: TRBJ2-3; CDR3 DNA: TGTGCCAGCAGCCAGACCCCAGGGGGGTTCGACGATACGCAGTATTTT; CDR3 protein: CASSQTPGGFDDTQYF
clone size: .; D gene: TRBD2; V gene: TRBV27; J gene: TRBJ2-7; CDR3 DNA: TGTGCCAGCAGTCTGACTAGCGGAGAGTACGAGCAGTACTTC; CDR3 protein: CASSLTSGEYEQYF
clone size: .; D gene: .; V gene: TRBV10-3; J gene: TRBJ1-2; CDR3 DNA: TGTGCCATCAGTGAGGACGGTGGCTACACCTTC; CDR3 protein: CAISEDGGYTF
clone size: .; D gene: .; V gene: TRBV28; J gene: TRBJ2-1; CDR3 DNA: TGTGCCAGCCGACGGGGGCTTACCTACAATGAGCAGTTCTTC; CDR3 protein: CASRRGLTYNEQFF